This T cell receptor (beta chain) emerged from a study of blood T cells in healthy people across ages. Next came a second PCR, run for roughly 6 to 11 cycles, which used a sample-barcoded 5' primer along with a J-beta primer mix. TCRdb reprocessed the 5' RACE reads via MiXCR and lists one record per CDR3 protein. The data contain approximately 850,000 distinct CDR3 sequences, over 45% of them singletons. V lost 4 bases and J lost 2, with 16 bases in between. The CDR3 loop spans 15 amino acids. Germline V lookup: CDR1 SGHRS, CDR2 YFSETQ. Sequenced material: blood. This receptor was obtained from a man aged 30 to 45 in good health. The V and J genes are TRBV5-1 and TRBJ2-7, with D perhaps given as TRBD1 or TRBD2 (5 bases each). This chain's CDR3 is CASSKIPGPAYEQYF. As DNA, the CDR3 is TGCGCCAGCAGCAAGATACCGGGACCCGCCTACGAGCAGTACTTC.